This T cell receptor beta chain was recorded in a study of spatial heterogeneity in lung cancer. Study results and caveats: Expanded alpha and beta TCR counts within tumors tracked tumor mutation counts.

The table lists this clonotype with many counts. Its matching antigen is unknown. The library was prepared for alpha chains; this beta chain is a stray read, so its frequency means little. Time point indicated: sample taken at primary tumor resection. The donor group consisted of around 77 patients who had untreated, early-stage non-small cell lung cancer. In germline, CDR1 is DFQATT, CDR2 SNEGSKA (reference sequence). The CDR3 has 15 residues. Trimming took 3 bases from V and 3 from J; bases not matched to a gene: 5. Each CDR3 protein is one row after TCRdb ran MiXCR on the 5' RACE reads. The sample shows 7,500 to 8,000 distinct CDR3 sequences, 6% to 9% of them seen only once.

This receptor was obtained from a female donor with early-stage non-small cell lung cancer. The sequenced sample was lung tumor tissue, obtained at surgery. The chain combines TRBV20-1 with TRBJ2-2; 9 bases map to TRBD1. CDR3 loop: CSARITGGDTGELFF. For the CDR3, the DNA is TGCAGTGCTAGGATTACAGGGGGCGACACCGGGGAGCTGTTTTTT.